This passage covers 31 T cell receptor beta chains from one sample sequenced in a study of blood T cell repertoires in COVID-19. TCRdb keeps only in-frame clones here, not all; method: immunoSEQ multiplex PCR. The sample lists some 37,000 clones; more than 65% were seen once. Material for sequencing was peripheral blood. The source is a man older than 75 with active or convalescent COVID-19.

This chain connects TRBV18 to TRBJ2-2; maybe TRBD1 (5 bases). The CDR3 spans 17 residues. In germline, CDR1 is KGHSH, CDR2 LQKENI. Trimming shortened V by 1 base and J by 3 bases, and 15 bases separated the two germline ends. The CDR3 region is CASSPRGGVTYTGELFF. The DNA for the CDR3 is TGTGCCAGCTCACCACGGGGCGGCGTAACATACACCGGGGAGCTGTTTTTT. Based on the CDR3 plus reference TRBV18 and TRBJ2-2, the full variable domain is NAGVMQNPRHLVRRRGQEARLRCSPMKGHSHVYWYRQLPEEGLKFMVYLQKENIIDESGMPKERFSAEFPKEGPSILRIQQVVRGDSAAYFCASSPRGGVTYTGELFFGEGSRLTVL.

The chain has TRBV6-6 and TRBJ1-4; 7 positions match TRBD1. V shed 5 bases and J 10 bases; nucleotides not matched to a gene: 13. This CDR3 has 15 residues. Germline V gives CDR1 MNHNY, CDR2 SVGAGI (reference sequence). The CDR3 nucleotides read TGTGCCAGCAGTAACACAGGGGATTCCTCAAGAAAACTGTTTTTT. Amino acid sequence: CASSNTGDSSRKLFF.

The chain is built from TRBV7-3 and TRBJ2-7, with TRBD2 as a possible D gene (6 bases). The V end was cut by 4 bases, the J end by 5 bases, with 12 bases between. This CDR3 has 13 amino acids. Germline V gene data show CDR1 as SGHTA and CDR2 as FQGTGA. The CDR3 sequence is CASSSGRGNEQYF. Here the CDR3 DNA reads TGTGCCAGCAGCTCAGGGCGGGGAAACGAGCAGTACTTC.

V usage is TRBV6-5 and J usage is TRBJ2-7; D might be TRBD1 (6 bases). The CDR3 spans 15 residues. Trimming cost V 8 bases and J 1 base, with 18 bases left between them. Germline CDR1 MNHEY, CDR2 SVGAGI. The CDR3 DNA follows: TGTGCCAGCCTGGGCCGGGACATCATATCCTACGAGCAGTACTTC. This encodes CASLGRDIISYEQYF.

This clone was seen only a few times. The V and J genes are TRBV7-2 and TRBJ1-4; D unresolved. The CDR3 contains 17 residues. Between the trimmed V and J ends, which lost 5 bases and 7 bases, there was a span of 23 bases. Per germline, CDR1 SGHTA and CDR2 FQGNSA. The CDR3 coding sequence is TGTGCCAGCAGCCCATCGGGTGGGTCCCCGCTGGGTGAAAAACTGTTTTTT. Translating gives CASSPSGGSPLGEKLFF. Full variable domain (remainder filled in from reference TRBV7-2 and TRBJ1-4): GAGVSQSPSNKVTEKGKDVELRCDPISGHTALYWYRQSLGQGLEFLIYFQGNSAPDKSGLPSDRFSAERTGGSVSTLTIQRTQQEDSAVYLCASSPSGGSPLGEKLFFGSGTQLSVL.

In its sample, this clone was seen once. Relative to the germline gene, one junction end is altered; a read error may explain this. V and J are TRBV7-9 and TRBJ2-7, with D maybe TRBD1 (6 bases). In germline, CDR1 is SEHNR, CDR2 FQNEAQ (reference sequence). This CDR3 spans 12 amino acids. The CDR3 sequence is CASSLRPGQLDF. CDR3 coding DNA: TGTGCCAGCAGCTTACGTCCGGGACAACTGGACTTC.

V gene TRBV5-1 combines with J gene TRBJ2-1; 16 positions match TRBD2. With V trimmed by 3 bases and J by 9 bases, 6 bases remained unmatched. Germline-derived CDR1 and CDR2 are SGHRS and YFSETQ. The CDR3 contains 16 residues. CDR3 nucleotide sequence: TGCGCCAGCAGCTCGGGGACTAGCGGGAGGGTAAGTGAGCAGTTCTTC. Encoded protein: CASSSGTSGRVSEQFF.

In DNA form, the CDR3 reads TGTGCCAGCAGCTTGGGCGTGGAGACCCAGTACTTC. Residues: CASSLGVETQYF. The chain uses TRBV11-3 and TRBJ2-5, with unresolved D. The CDR3 covers 12 residues. The V end lost 3 bases, the J end lost 5 bases, and 7 bases lay between the germline ends. The germline gives CDR1 SGHNT, CDR2 YENEEA.

This chain joins TRBV18 and TRBJ2-1; TRBD1 matches at 10 bases. CDR1 KGHSH and CDR2 LQKENI come from the germline V gene. The CDR3 extends over 17 amino acids. V gave up 5 bases and J gave up 5 bases; unmatched junction bases: 12. The CDR3 sequence: CASSTGQGGALDNEQFF. The CDR3 nucleotides read TGTGCCAGCTCAACAGGACAGGGGGGGGCACTGGACAATGAGCAGTTCTTC.

This chain links TRBV10-3 with TRBJ1-3; 7 bases map to TRBD1. The CDR3 extends over 15 amino acids. With 4 bases clipped from V and 8 bases from J, the junction kept 11 bases outside the gene matches. Germline V gives CDR1 ENHRY, CDR2 SYGVKD. The DNA of the CDR3 is TGTGCCATCAGTGTAGGGGACAGCATACGGGACACCATATATTTT. It encodes CAISVGDSIRDTIYF.

V is TRBV5-4 and J is TRBJ2-2; the D is unclear. The germline V gene encodes CDR1 SGHNT and CDR2 YYREEE (reference sequence). Deletions cut 0 bases from V and 0 bases from J, with 3 bases between. The CDR3 runs to 14 residues. In DNA form, the CDR3 reads TGTGCCAGCAGCTTGGTCGCGAACACCGGGGAGCTGTTTTTT. Translation gives CASSLVANTGELFF.

The chain has TRBV7-8 and TRBJ1-2; D unclear. CDR3 length equals 17 residues. The germline CDR1 and CDR2 sequences are SGHVS and FQNEAQ. V shed 2 bases and J shed 4 bases, with 20 bases lying between them. CDR3 residues: CASSLKDSRWGFYGYTF. As DNA, the CDR3 is TGTGCCAGCAGCTTAAAGGACTCGCGGTGGGGTTTCTATGGCTACACCTTC.

The chain has TRBV28 and TRBJ1-2; no definite D call. V lost 3 bases, J lost 8 bases, and 19 bases lay in between. CDR3 length: 15 amino acids. Germline V gives CDR1 MDHEN, CDR2 SYDVKM. The CDR3 nucleotides are TGTGCCAGCAGTTTTTTGGGTATATCCCCGGGAGGCTACACCTTC. Amino acids: CASSFLGISPGGYTF.

V is TRBV6-1 and J is TRBJ2-3; 8 bases line up with TRBD2. There are 16 residues in the CDR3. Germline trimming cut 2 bases from V and 5 bases from J; bases unmatched to any gene: 9. Germline-derived CDR1 and CDR2 are MNHNS and SASEGT. DNA for the CDR3: TGTGCCAGCAGTGAATGGGACGGGGGGGCCTTAGATACGCAGTATTTT. Translated: CASSEWDGGALDTQYF.

The chain carries TRBV18 and TRBJ2-7, with 8 bases matching TRBD1. Germline V lookup: CDR1 KGHSH, CDR2 LQKENI. Trimming cost V 1 base and J 5 bases; bases outside gene matches: 4. This CDR3 has 14 amino acids. The CDR3 loop is CASSPRTGLHEQYF. CDR3 bases: TGTGCCAGCTCACCACGGACAGGGTTACACGAGCAGTACTTC.

This clone was counted between two and nine times. The J gene is TRBJ2-3, the V gene TRBV6-2 or TRBV6-3; 8 bases map to TRBD1. Per the germline V gene, CDR1 is MNHEY and CDR2 is SVGEGT. This CDR3 spans 15 amino acids. Trimming cost V 5 bases and J 1 base; bases outside gene matches: 5. The CDR3 DNA reads as TGTGCCAGCAGTACGGACAGGGTTGGCACAGATACGCAGTATTTT. Its protein product is CASSTDRVGTDTQYF.

The chain carries TRBV11-2 and TRBJ2-7, with TRBD2 identical over 11 bases. In germline, CDR1 is SGHAT, CDR2 FQNNGV. The junction had 8 bases not matched to a gene; V was cut back by 5 bases and J by 2 bases. This CDR3 has 16 amino acids. The CDR3 region has the DNA TGTGCCAGCAGCCCCCTAGGGACTAGCGGCCCCTACGAGCAGTACTTC. Amino acids: CASSPLGTSGPYEQYF.

The rearrangement joins TRBV7-3 to TRBJ2-7, with 7 bases lining up with TRBD1. V lost 4 bases, J lost 3 bases, and 3 bases stayed unmatched. Germline assignment: CDR1 SGHTA and CDR2 FQGTGA. The CDR3 has 13 amino acids. CDR3: CASSSHRGYEQYF. In DNA form, the CDR3 reads TGTGCCAGCAGCTCCCACAGGGGCTACGAGCAGTACTTC.

The chain employs TRBV7-8 and TRBJ1-2, with D perhaps TRBD1 (6 bases). Between the trimmed V and J ends, which lost 0 bases and 8 bases, there was a span of 10 bases. This CDR3 contains 13 residues. CDR1 and CDR2 from the germline V gene are SGHVS and FQNEAQ. CDR3 nucleotide sequence: TGTGCCAGCAGCTTAGCGGAAGGGGGAGGCTACACCTTC. It codes for CASSLAEGGGYTF.

The rearrangement links TRBV4-1 to TRBJ2-5; 12 bases align to TRBD2. Germline V lookup: CDR1 MGHRA, CDR2 YSYEKL. The CDR3 is made up of 17 amino acids. V trimming: 3 bases; J trimming: 4 bases; junction bases outside the gene matches: 9. CDR3 sequence reads: CASSQLGLAGLRETQYF. The CDR3 nucleotides are TGCGCCAGCAGCCAGCTAGGACTAGCGGGGTTGAGAGAGACCCAGTACTTC.

For this clone: This same CDR3 is encoded by further DNA sequences in the sample. This sequence joins TRBV19 and TRBJ2-1; 7 bases are shared with TRBD2. Germline CDR1 and CDR2: LNHDA and SQIVND (reference sequence). The CDR3 totals 16 residues. Trimming at V came to 4 bases and at J to 0 bases, leaving 6 bases not matched to a gene. The CDR3 loop is CASSTSRLASYNEQFF. The CDR3 coding sequence is TGTGCCAGTAGTACATCCCGACTAGCCTCCTACAATGAGCAGTTCTTC.

V and J are TRBV7-2 and TRBJ2-3, with 7 bases aligning to TRBD2. The V gene end was trimmed by 3 bases and the J gene end by 4 bases; junction bases not matched to a gene: 10. The CDR3 is 16 amino acids. CDR1 and CDR2 (germline): SGHTA, FQGNSA. DNA of the CDR3: TGTGCCAGCAGCTTTAGTCGGGCGGCGGGGGCAGATACGCAGTATTTT. It specifies CASSFSRAAGADTQYF.

The V gene is TRBV13, the J gene TRBJ2-7; 11 bases are a match to TRBD1. V shed 3 bases, J shed 2 bases, and the junction held 3 bases outside the gene matches. This CDR3 comprises 15 residues. Germline-derived CDR1 and CDR2 are PRHDT and FYEKMQ (reference sequence). As DNA, the CDR3 is TGTGCCAGCAGCTTGGAGGGACAGGGGGCCTACGAGCAGTACTTC. This encodes CASSLEGQGAYEQYF.

The V call is TRBV11-3, the J call TRBJ2-1; D possibly corresponds to TRBD1 (6 bases). Germline V lookup: CDR1 SGHNT, CDR2 YENEEA. V was trimmed by 4 bases and J by 5 bases, leaving 15 bases between them. There are 15 residues in the CDR3. The CDR3, as DNA: TGTGCCAGCAGCTCCCAGGCAGGGGTCAACAATGAGCAGTTCTTC. This gives the protein CASSSQAGVNNEQFF.

This rearrangement joins TRBV19 to TRBJ2-5; 12 nucleotides agree with TRBD2. This CDR3 has 15 amino acids. The trim removed 6 bases at V and 5 bases at J, leaving 7 bases unmatched. Germline values: CDR1 LNHDA, CDR2 SQIVND (reference sequence). CDR3 residues: CASSSTSGSLETQYF. The CDR3 bases are TGTGCCAGTAGCTCGACTAGCGGGAGTCTGGAGACCCAGTACTTC.

This rearrangement joins TRBV10-3 to TRBJ1-2; D unclear. The CDR3 is made up of 16 amino acids. V was shortened by 2 bases and J by 0 bases, with 13 bases between the two germline ends. Per the germline V gene, CDR1 is ENHRY and CDR2 is SYGVKD. CDR3 nucleotides: TGTGCCATCAGTGAGAAGGCCGACACCTCTAACTATGGCTACACCTTC. Protein sequence: CAISEKADTSNYGYTF.

V usage is TRBV19 and J usage is TRBJ2-2; 9 positions agree with TRBD1. Looked up from germline, CDR1 is LNHDA and CDR2 is SQIVND (reference sequence). The CDR3 extends over 13 amino acids. The ends lost 11 bases at V and 7 bases at J; junction bases unmatched: 8. DNA of the CDR3: TGTGCCGGAGGGGACAGGGTGGTCGGGGAGCTGTTTTTT. This gives the protein CAGGDRVVGELFF. The entire variable domain, with the rest obtained from reference TRBV19 and TRBJ2-2, is as follows: DGGITQSPKYLFRKEGQNVTLSCEQNLNHDAMYWYRQDPGQGLRLIYYSQIVNDFQKGDIAEGYSVSREKKESFPLTVTSAQKNPTAFYLCAGGDRVVGELFFGEGSRLTVL.

The V gene is TRBV7-8, the J gene TRBJ1-1; a weak D match, TRBD1 (6 bases). The V gene's germline CDR1 is SGHVS and CDR2 FQNEAQ. The CDR3 covers 15 residues. V was cut by 3 bases and J by 5 bases, with 16 bases left in between. The chain's CDR3 is CASSLTPGQGTEAFF. CDR3 coding DNA: TGTGCCAGCAGCTTGACTCCGGGGCAGGGGACTGAAGCTTTCTTT.

The rearrangement uses TRBV7-2 and TRBJ2-3; TRBD2 matches at 10 bases. The CDR3 has 17 amino acids. CDR1 and CDR2 (germline): SGHTA, FQGNSA. The J segment lost 3 bases and the V segment lost 1 base, leaving 7 bases of the junction unmatched. Here the CDR3 reads CASSLVSSGGSTDTQYF. In DNA form, the CDR3 reads TGTGCCAGCAGCTTAGTGAGTAGCGGGGGGAGTACAGATACGCAGTATTTT.

This sequence joins TRBV7-2 and TRBJ1-2, with a possible D match to TRBD1 (5 bases). The germline V gene encodes CDR1 SGHTA and CDR2 FQGNSA. Trimming pared 3 bases from V and 8 bases from J, leaving 16 bases between. This CDR3 spans 14 amino acids. The CDR3 DNA follows: TGTGCCAGCAGCTTTAATGGCGGGGCTCGGGGCTACACCTTC. Residues: CASSFNGGARGYTF.

The chain employs TRBV13 and TRBJ1-2; tentatively, D is TRBD1 (6 bases). This CDR3 is 14 amino acids long. Germline V gene lookup returns CDR1 PRHDT and CDR2 FYEKMQ (reference sequence). V lost 3 bases, J lost 2 bases, and 10 bases lay in between. In DNA form, the CDR3 reads TGTGCCAGCAGCTTCGGACAGATAAACTATGGCTACACCTTC. This codes for CASSFGQINYGYTF.